This TCR beta chain comes out of a study of neurological immune-mediated disorders. Study-wide results and limits: Phylogenetic grouping put 18 of 34 multiple sclerosis patients' repertoires into one related-CDR3 cluster, a possible signature.

This CDR3 contains 15 residues. V gave up 2 bases and J gave up 3 bases, with 12 bases separating them. As to this clonotype: Its cognate antigen is unknown.

The team produced cDNA through 5'RACE using 10-nucleotide random UMIs. Every sequencing run generated in excess of 180 million TCR-beta sequences. These sequences covered 15-18 subjects. TCRdb used MiXCR to reprocess the 5' RACE reads, holding one entry per CDR3 protein. Here the sample spans 49,000 or so distinct CDR3 sequences, roughly 4.1% being singletons. The chain links TRBV12-3 or TRBV12-4 to TRBJ2-3; D tentatively fits TRBD1 or TRBD2 (5 bases each). The sample consisted of PBMCs. The sequence derives from a woman aged 60 to 75 with multiple sclerosis. The CDR3 DNA reads as TGTGCCAGCAGTTTACAGGTTTGGGGGACAGATACGCAGTATTTT. Amino acids: CASSLQVWGTDTQYF.